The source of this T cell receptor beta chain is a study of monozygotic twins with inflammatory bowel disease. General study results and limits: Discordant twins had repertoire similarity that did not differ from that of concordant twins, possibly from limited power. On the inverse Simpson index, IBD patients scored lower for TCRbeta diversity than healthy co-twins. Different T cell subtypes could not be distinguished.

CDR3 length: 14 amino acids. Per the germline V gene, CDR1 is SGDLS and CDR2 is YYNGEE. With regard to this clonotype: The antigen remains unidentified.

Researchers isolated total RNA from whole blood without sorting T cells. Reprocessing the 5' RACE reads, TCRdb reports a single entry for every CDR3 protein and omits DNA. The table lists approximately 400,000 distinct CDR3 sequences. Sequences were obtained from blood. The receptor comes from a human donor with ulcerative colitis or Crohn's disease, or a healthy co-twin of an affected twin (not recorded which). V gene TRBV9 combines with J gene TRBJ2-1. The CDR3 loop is CASSVAIAGNEQFF.